A single sample gave rise to the 8 T cell receptor beta chains below, sequenced in a study of CD8+CD57+ T cells in acquired aplastic anemia. Genomic DNA served as template for TCR beta VDJ and CDR3 profiling. In TCRdb, the reads were re-called with MiXCR into one record per CDR3 protein. The data hold about 180,000 distinct CDR3 sequences, with 48% observed a single time. Only patients with CD8+CD57+ cell expansion on flow cytometry were chosen for sequencing. Sequenced material: sorted CD4+, CD8+, or CD8+CD57+ T cells (not recorded which) from PBMCs. The receptors shown here come from a human donor with aplastic anemia.

This clonotype was recorded at least ten times. This chain uses TRBV9 with TRBJ1-2, with 10 positions matching TRBD1. The germline CDR1 and CDR2 sequences are SGDLS and YYNGEE. The CDR3 covers 15 residues. The ends lost 3 bases at V and 4 bases at J; junction bases unmatched: 6. The CDR3 protein is CASSADRGRAYGYTF. The CDR3 DNA reads as TGTGCCAGCAGCGCCGACAGGGGGCGAGCCTATGGCTACACCTTC.

This chain uses TRBV6-1 with TRBJ1-2, with a tentative D call TRBD1 (5 bases). Germline lookup yields CDR1 MNHNS and CDR2 SASEGT. This CDR3 is built from 15 residues. The germline V and J ends were trimmed by 3 bases and 8 bases, with 19 bases remaining between them. CDR3 residues: CASSDPGGGFGGYTF. The CDR3 DNA reads as TGTGCCAGCAGTGACCCGGGGGGTGGTTTTGGAGGCTACACCTTC.

V and J are TRBV7-2 and TRBJ2-7; D gene uncertain. The germline V gene encodes CDR1 SGHTA and CDR2 FQGNSA. The V gene lost 1 base and the J gene lost 3 bases, with 10 bases spanning the gap. This CDR3 has 14 amino acids. CDR3 amino acids: CASSLGSAGYEQYF. The DNA for the CDR3 is TGTGCCAGCAGCTTAGGGTCAGCAGGCTACGAGCAGTACTTC.

Comment on this clonotype: In this CDR3 the conserved last residue, phenylalanine or tryptophan, is missing, so a read error is likely. The DNA of the CDR3 is TGTGCCACCAGTGAACAGGGGAACCAGCCCCAGCATTCT. It yields the protein CATSEQGNQPQHS. The chain links TRBV24-1 to TRBJ1-5, with TRBD1 identical over 7 bases. V was pared by 4 bases and J by 7 bases, with 3 bases of the junction left unmatched. This CDR3 is 13 amino acids long. Germline CDR1 and CDR2: KGHDR and SFDVKD.

The chain links TRBV15 to TRBJ1-2; the D gene is possibly TRBD1 (6 bases). This CDR3 is built from 14 residues. Looked up from germline, CDR1 is LNHNV and CDR2 is YYDKDF (reference sequence). Deletions cut 4 bases from V and 8 bases from J, with 17 bases between. CDR3 protein: CATSNSPGDPGYTF. CDR3 nucleotides: TGTGCCACCAGCAATTCGCCAGGGGACCCAGGCTACACCTTC. Based on the CDR3 plus reference TRBV15 and TRBJ1-2, the full variable domain is DAMVIQNPRYQVTQFGKPVTLSCSQTLNHNVMYWYQQKSSQAPKLLFHYYDKDFNNEADTPDNFQSRRPNTSFCFLDIRSPGLGDTAMYLCATSNSPGDPGYTFGSGTRLTVV.

This chain connects TRBV29-1 to TRBJ1-2, with 8 bases aligning to TRBD1. The CDR3 is 13 amino acids. Germline values: CDR1 SQVTM, CDR2 ANQGSEA. V gave up 2 bases and J gave up 4 bases; unmatched junction bases: 3. The CDR3 here is CSVETTGVYGYTF. CDR3 nucleotides: TGCAGCGTTGAAACGACAGGGGTCTATGGCTACACCTTC. Using reference TRBV29-1 and TRBJ1-2 for the parts outside the CDR3, the full variable domain is SAVISQKPSRDICQRGTSLTIQCQVDSQVTMMFWYRQQPGQSLTLIATANQGSEATYESGFVIDKFPISRPNLTFSTLTVSNMSPEDSSIYLCSVETTGVYGYTFGSGTRLTVV.

The chain has TRBV19 and TRBJ1-2, with D tentatively TRBD1 (5 bases). Trimming removed 3 bases from V and 4 bases from J, with 12 bases in between. The CDR3 covers 14 residues. Germline CDR1 and CDR2: LNHDA and SQIVND (reference sequence). DNA for the CDR3: TGTGCCAGTAGTATTCAGGAGGGGCCCTATGGCTACACCTTC. It translates to CASSIQEGPYGYTF.

This clonotype appeared a few times. J is TRBJ1-1 and V is TRBV9; D might be TRBD1 (5 bases). Germline V gives CDR1 SGDLS, CDR2 YYNGEE. Trimming cost V 3 bases and J 6 bases, with 9 bases left between them. The CDR3 sequence is 12 residues long. Here the CDR3 reads CASSARGAEAFF. CDR3 bases: TGTGCCAGCAGCGCGAGAGGGGCTGAAGCTTTCTTT.